The present TCR beta chain was sequenced within a study of cytomegalovirus exposure and HLA in healthy donors. General study points: Among the most significant clusters, several appeared linked to common viral pathogens in a later analysis. Most CMV-associated TCR beta chains were later found to appear HLA-restricted.

As regards this clone: Its antigen remains unidentified.

Researchers ran the PCR with 60 Vbeta and 13 Jbeta primers. Original analysis: Among the unique TCR beta chains that a later analysis counted, about 86 million in all, roughly 10 million were shared. The protocol was immunoSEQ multiplex PCR, while the TCRdb copy is restricted to in-frame clones and leaves out a portion. From that table come the V and J calls and clone size; the DNA was used to work out D and trimming. This table holds about 98,000 clones, approximately 71% found once. Trimming pared 4 bases from V and 0 bases from J, leaving 15 bases between. CDR3 size: 16 residues. CDR1 and CDR2 (germline): SEHNR, FQNEAQ (reference sequence).

The chain combines TRBV7-9 with TRBJ1-2; D remains unclear. Sequencing was performed on PBMCs. The sequence came from a male donor in good health and CMV-seropositive. CDR3 sequence reads: CASSSPEGTANYGYTF. The CDR3 coding sequence is TGTGCCAGCAGCTCCCCGGAGGGCACAGCTAACTATGGCTACACCTTC.